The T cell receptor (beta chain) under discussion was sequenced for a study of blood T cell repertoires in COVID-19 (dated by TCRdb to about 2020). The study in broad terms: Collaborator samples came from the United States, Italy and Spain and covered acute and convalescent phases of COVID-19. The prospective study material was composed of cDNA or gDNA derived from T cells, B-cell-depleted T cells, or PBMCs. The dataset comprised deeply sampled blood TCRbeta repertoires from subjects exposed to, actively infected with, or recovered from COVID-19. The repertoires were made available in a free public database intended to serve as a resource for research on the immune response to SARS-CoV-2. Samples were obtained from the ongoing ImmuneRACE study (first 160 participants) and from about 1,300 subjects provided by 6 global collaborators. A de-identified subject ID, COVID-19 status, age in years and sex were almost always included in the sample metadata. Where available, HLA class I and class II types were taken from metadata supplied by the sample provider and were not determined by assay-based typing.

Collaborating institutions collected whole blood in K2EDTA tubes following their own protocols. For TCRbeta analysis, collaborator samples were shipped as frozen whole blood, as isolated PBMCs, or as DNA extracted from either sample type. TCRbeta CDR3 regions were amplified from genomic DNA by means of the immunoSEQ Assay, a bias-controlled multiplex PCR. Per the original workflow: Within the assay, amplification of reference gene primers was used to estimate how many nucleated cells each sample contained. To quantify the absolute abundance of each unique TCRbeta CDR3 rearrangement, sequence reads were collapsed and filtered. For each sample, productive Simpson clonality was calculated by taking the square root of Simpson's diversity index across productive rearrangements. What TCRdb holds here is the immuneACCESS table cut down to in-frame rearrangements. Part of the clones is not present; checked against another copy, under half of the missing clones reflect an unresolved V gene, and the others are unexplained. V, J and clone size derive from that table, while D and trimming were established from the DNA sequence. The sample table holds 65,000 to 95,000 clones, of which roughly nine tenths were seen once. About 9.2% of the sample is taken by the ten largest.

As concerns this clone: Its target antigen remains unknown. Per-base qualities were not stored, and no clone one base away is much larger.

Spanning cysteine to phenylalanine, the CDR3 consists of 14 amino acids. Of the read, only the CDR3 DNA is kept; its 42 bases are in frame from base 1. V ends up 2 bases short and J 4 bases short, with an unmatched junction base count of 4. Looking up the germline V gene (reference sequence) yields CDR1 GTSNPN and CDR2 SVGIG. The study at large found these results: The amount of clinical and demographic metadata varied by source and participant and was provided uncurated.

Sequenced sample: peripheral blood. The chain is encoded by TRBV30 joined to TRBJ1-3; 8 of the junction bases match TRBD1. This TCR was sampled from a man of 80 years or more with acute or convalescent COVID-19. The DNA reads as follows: TGTGCCTGGAGTCAGGGGGCGGTAGGAAACACCATATATTTT. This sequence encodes CAWSQGAVGNTIYF. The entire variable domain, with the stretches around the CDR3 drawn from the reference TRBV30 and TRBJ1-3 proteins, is SQTIHQWPATLVQPVGSPLSLECTVEGTSNPNLYWYRQAAGRGLQLLFYSVGIGQISSEVPQNLSASRPQDRQFILSSKKLLLSDSGFYLCAWSQGAVGNTIYFGEGSWLTVV.